This record covers a single T cell receptor beta chain. This clonotype is regarded as medium-sized (0.01 to 0.1%). Which antigen it targets is not known. No base quality values were provided; no much bigger clone lies one nucleotide off. The data belong to a study of tumor-infiltrating lymphocytes in oesophageal squamous cell carcinoma (dated by TCRdb to about 2016). Receptors were amplified or captured by PCR. TCRdb names Illumina HiSeq 2000 as the instrument used. TCRdb applied fastp at Q25 and MiXCR to the public reads, then kept only in-frame beta chains. One record per CDR3 amino acid sequence lists the most common genes and DNA. Across this sample there are 15,000 to 20,000 distinct CDR3 sequences, with 40% to 55% seen only once. Together, the top ten hold 20% to 30% of the sample. V ends up 5 bases short and J 7 bases short, with an unmatched junction base count of 7. The CDR3 measures 16 amino acids from cysteine to phenylalanine. Only the CDR3 DNA stays, 48 bases, in frame from base 1. The germline V gene specifies MNHNS as CDR1 and SASEGT as CDR2.

This receptor was taken from a male donor with esophageal squamous cell carcinoma. The sequencing input was esophageal tumor tissue. The chain was built from TRBV6-1 and TRBJ2-1; TRBD2 matches 14 bases in the middle. The DNA sequence follows: TGTGCCAGCAGTCAGGGACTAGCGGGAGTAAGAAATGAGCAGTTCTTC. It translates to CASSQGLAGVRNEQFF.